The 18 T cell receptor beta chains listed next were all sequenced from one sample in a study of cytomegalovirus exposure and HLA in healthy donors. The study ran its PCR with 60 Vbeta and 13 Jbeta primers. Profiled with immunoSEQ multiplex PCR; TCRdb holds only in-frame clones, not every one. The sample lists more than 90,000 clones, about four fifths occurring once. Sequenced input: PBMCs. Source of these receptors: a man under 40 in good health and CMV-seropositive.

This clone came up a few times. V usage is TRBV19 and J usage is TRBJ1-2, with D tentatively TRBD1 (5 bases). V was trimmed by 3 bases and J by 4 bases, leaving 15 bases between them. The germline V gene encodes CDR1 LNHDA and CDR2 SQIVND (reference sequence). This CDR3 is 15 amino acids long. The CDR3 region has the DNA TGTGCCAGTAGTATCCTAGCCGGGACTGTCTATGGCTACACCTTC. Its translation is CASSILAGTVYGYTF. The full variable domain, in which reference TRBV19 and TRBJ1-2 provide the parts outside the CDR3, is DGGITQSPKYLFRKEGQNVTLSCEQNLNHDAMYWYRQDPGQGLRLIYYSQIVNDFQKGDIAEGYSVSREKKESFPLTVTSAQKNPTAFYLCASSILAGTVYGYTFGSGTRLTVV.

The V gene is TRBV2, the J gene TRBJ2-1; D remains unclear. Germline CDR1 SNHLY, CDR2 FYNNEI. V dropped 4 bases and J dropped 7 bases, with 8 bases sitting between them. This CDR3 is built from 12 residues. CDR3 sequence: CASSVAGNEQFF. In nucleotides, the CDR3 is TGTGCCAGCAGTGTTGCCGGGAATGAGCAGTTCTTC.

V is TRBV7-9 and J is TRBJ1-1; D gene ambiguous. This CDR3 comprises 15 residues. Deletions cut 4 bases from V and 7 bases from J, with 19 bases between. Germline loops: CDR1 SEHNR, CDR2 FQNEAQ (reference sequence). The DNA of the CDR3 is TGTGCCAGCAGCTGGCCTCCCGGAGGCGTCCTTGAAGCTTTCTTT. Translating it yields CASSWPPGGVLEAFF.

This clone was recorded a few times. The chain employs TRBV4-2 and TRBJ1-1; 8 bases agree with TRBD1. Germline trimming cut 5 bases from V and 1 base from J; bases unmatched to any gene: 3. The CDR3 is made up of 14 amino acids. Germline CDR1 reads LGHNA; CDR2 reads YNFKEQ. Here the CDR3 reads CASSVTGGNTEAFF. DNA of the CDR3: TGTGCCAGCAGCGTAACAGGGGGGAACACTGAAGCTTTCTTT.

CDR3 nucleotide sequence: TGTGCCAGCAGTGACTCAGGGTCCTATGGCTACACCTTC. As protein: CASSDSGSYGYTF. This chain joins TRBV2 and TRBJ1-2, with D possibly being TRBD1 (5 bases). With 3 bases removed from V and 4 bases from J, the gap between germline ends came to 9 bases. Germline CDR1 and CDR2: SNHLY and FYNNEI. This CDR3 is built from 13 residues. Filled out from reference TRBV2 and TRBJ1-2, the complete variable domain reads EPEVTQTPSHQVTQMGQEVILRCVPISNHLYFYWYRQILGQKVEFLVSFYNNEISEKSEIFDDQFSVERPDGSNFTLKIRSTKLEDSAMYFCASSDSGSYGYTFGSGTRLTVV.

The chain carries TRBV28 and TRBJ1-6; D ambiguous. V gave up 5 bases and J gave up 6 bases, with 14 bases separating them. CDR3 length: 15 residues. The germline V gene encodes CDR1 MDHEN and CDR2 SYDVKM. Here the CDR3 reads CASSPPRGGNSPLHF. DNA of the CDR3: TGTGCCAGCAGTCCCCCCCGGGGAGGTAATTCACCCCTCCACTTT.

This chain uses TRBV10-3 with TRBJ2-7, with a possible D match to TRBD1 (5 bases). This CDR3 region has 11 residues. V gave up 4 bases and J gave up 5 bases, with 6 bases separating them. Germline CDR1 ENHRY, CDR2 SYGVKD. Here the CDR3 DNA reads TGTGCCATCAGTGGACAGAACGAGCAGTACTTC. It yields the protein CAISGQNEQYF.

The chain joins TRBV7-7 to TRBJ2-3, with 7 positions matching TRBD2. V lost 6 bases and J lost 2; bases outside the gene matches: 8. Germline-derived CDR1 and CDR2 are SSHAT and FNYEAQ (reference sequence). The CDR3 spans 15 residues. DNA of the CDR3: TGTGCCAGCAGTTCTACTAGCGCTTCCACAGATACGCAGTATTTT. Protein sequence: CASSSTSASTDTQYF.

In DNA form, the CDR3 reads TGTGCCAGCAGCTTCACAGGGCGTACCGGGGAGCTGTTTTTT. Protein sequence: CASSFTGRTGELFF. The chain couples TRBV7-8 to TRBJ2-2; perhaps TRBD1 as D (6 bases). Trimming pared 3 bases from V and 5 bases from J, leaving 10 bases between. The CDR3 has 14 amino acids. The germline CDR1 and CDR2 sequences are SGHVS and FQNEAQ. The complete variable domain, with remaining parts taken from reference TRBV7-8 and TRBJ2-2, reads GAGVSQSPRYKVAKRGQDVALRCDPISGHVSLFWYQQALGQGPEFLTYFQNEAQLDKSGLPSDRFFAERPEGSVSTLKIQRTQQEDSAVYLCASSFTGRTGELFFGEGSRLTVL.

Comments on this clone: The same CDR3 also results from other DNA sequences found in this sample. The gene calls are TRBV4-3 and TRBJ2-3; 9 nucleotides match TRBD2. There are 16 residues in the CDR3. The V segment lost 2 bases and the J segment 6 bases; nucleotides outside the gene matches: 9. The germline V gene encodes CDR1 LGHNA and CDR2 YSLEER. The chain's CDR3 is CASSQSTSGGSDTQYF. CDR3 DNA sequence: TGCGCCAGCAGCCAATCGACCAGCGGGGGGTCGGATACGCAGTATTTT.

The rearrangement links TRBV27 to TRBJ2-5; 8 bases fit TRBD1. With the DNA end fitting TRBJ2-7 better, the J assignment may be wrong. Germline loops: CDR1 MNHEY, CDR2 SMNVEV (reference sequence). The CDR3 runs 14 residues. The CDR3 reads CASSFYGQGYEQYF. The CDR3 bases are TGTGCCAGCAGTTTCTACGGACAGGGCTACGAGCAGTACTTC.

CDR3 sequence reads: CASSFQGDYGYTF. CDR3 nucleotide sequence: TGTGCCAGCAGCTTTCAGGGTGACTATGGCTACACCTTC. The V and J genes are TRBV5-5 and TRBJ1-2, with D possibly TRBD1 on 5 matching bases. The germline CDR1 and CDR2 sequences are SGHKS and YYEKEE (reference sequence). The germline V and J ends were trimmed by 2 bases and 3 bases, with 8 bases remaining between them. This CDR3 has 13 amino acids.

The chain recombines TRBV7-9 with TRBJ1-6; 9 nucleotides match TRBD1. The V gene's germline CDR1 is SEHNR and CDR2 FQNEAQ (reference sequence). The CDR3 is 15 amino acids. V was clipped by 5 bases and J by 8 bases; unmatched bases: 7. The CDR3 nucleotides read TGTGCCAGCAGCCCACCGGGACAGGGCTATTCACCCCTCCACTTT. Residues: CASSPPGQGYSPLHF.

The chain combines TRBV28 with TRBJ2-1; 10 bases line up with TRBD2. V shed 4 bases and J 8 bases; nucleotides not matched to a gene: 8. Germline-derived CDR1 and CDR2 are MDHEN and SYDVKM. CDR3 length: 15 amino acids. CDR3 DNA sequence: TGTGCCAGCAGTTCGGTGTCTAGCGGGGGCTATGAGCAGTTCTTC. Translating gives CASSSVSSGGYEQFF.

The gene calls are TRBV4-1 and TRBJ2-4, with 10 bases identical to TRBD1. CDR1 and CDR2 (germline): MGHRA, YSYEKL. CDR3 length equals 16 residues. After removal of 0 bases from V and 7 bases from J, the junction contained 6 bases not matched to a gene. The CDR3 sequence is CASSQESGTGVNIQYF. CDR3 DNA: TGCGCCAGCAGCCAAGAAAGTGGGACAGGGGTTAACATTCAGTACTTC.

The genes are TRBV30 and TRBJ1-2; tentative D call: TRBD1 (5 bases). The germline V and J ends were trimmed by 5 bases and 2 bases, with 15 bases remaining between them. This CDR3 is built from 14 residues. CDR1 is GTSNPN and CDR2 is SVGIG in the germline V gene (reference sequence). The CDR3 is CAWAIGDRNYGYTF. Written as DNA, the CDR3 is TGTGCCTGGGCTATAGGGGATCGAAACTATGGCTACACCTTC. Variable domain in full (rest from reference TRBV30 and TRBJ1-2): SQTIHQWPATLVQPVGSPLSLECTVEGTSNPNLYWYRQAAGRGLQLLFYSVGIGQISSEVPQNLSASRPQDRQFILSSKKLLLSDSGFYLCAWAIGDRNYGYTFGSGTRLTVV.

J is TRBJ2-5 and V is TRBV5-1, with TRBD2 identical over 13 bases. The junction had 10 bases not matched to a gene; V was cut back by 4 bases and J by 7 bases. The length of the CDR3 is 16 residues. Germline CDR1 reads SGHRS; CDR2 reads YFSETQ. The CDR3 sequence: CASSAGTSGVDGTQYF. The DNA for the CDR3 is TGCGCCAGCAGCGCCGGGACTAGCGGGGTGGACGGGACCCAGTACTTC.

V usage is TRBV11-2 and J usage is TRBJ1-2; TRBD1 might be the D (5 bases). This CDR3 has 15 residues. Germline V gives CDR1 SGHAT, CDR2 FQNNGV. The V and J ends lost 3 bases and 3 bases respectively, with 14 bases between them. The CDR3, as DNA: TGTGCCAGCAGCTTGATTAGCGGGGCATACTATGGCTACACCTTC. Translating it yields CASSLISGAYYGYTF.